Listed here is a single TCR beta chain. The junction had 3 bases not matched to a gene; V was cut back by 0 bases and J by 4 bases. Germline CDR1 MGHRA, CDR2 YSYEKL. This CDR3 is 18 amino acids long. The sample originates from a study of blood T cell repertoires in COVID-19. Whole-study context: Whether acute or convalescent, the COVID-19 samples came from the United States, Italy and Spain. T cells, B-cell-depleted T cells, or PBMCs supplied cDNA or gDNA.

Data came from immunoSEQ multiplex PCR; TCRdb stores just in-frame clones and leaves some out. This table holds some 150,000 clones, around 90% found once. The TCR comes from a woman aged 45 to 65 with acute or convalescent COVID-19. The chain combines TRBV4-1 with TRBJ2-2, with 15 nucleotides matching TRBD2. The sequenced sample was peripheral blood. In DNA, the CDR3 is TGCGCCAGCAGCCAAGATTTGGGACTAGCGGGAGGCACCGGGGAGCTGTTTTTT. The encoded protein is CASSQDLGLAGGTGELFF.